The rows below give T cell receptor beta chains drawn from one sample of a study of shared clonotypes between healthy human individuals. TCRdb's copy holds only in-frame clones and misses some; the assay was immunoSEQ multiplex PCR. Among 650,000 to 750,000 clones, around 72% were seen once, and the ten largest hold under 2%. Input material: memory CD4+ T cells sorted from blood. The receptors stem from a woman in her thirties in good health. CDR3s include the opening cysteine and the closing phenylalanine or tryptophan.

J gene | V gene | CDR3 protein
TRBJ1-2 | TRBV18 | CASSNNRRENYGYTF
TRBJ1-1 | TRBV29-1 | CSVEDLGQGANEAFF
TRBJ2-1 | TRBV5-1 | CASSLFAREGLHEQFF
TRBJ1-1 | TRBV5-1 | CASSTGHGTGRSKNTEAFF
TRBJ1-5 | TRBV18 | CASSQQGQYSNQPQHF
TRBJ1-5 | TRBV28 | CASSSQRYRVNQPQHF
TRBJ2-7 | TRBV27 | CASRYSGSSYEQYF
TRBJ1-5 | TRBV10-1 | CASSELVTGLRQPQHF
TRBJ2-5 | TRBV5-1 | CASSLRAGTSNTQGTQYF
TRBJ2-6 | TRBV19 | CAGQVTGANVLTF
TRBJ1-3 | TRBV11-3 | CASSSAWDTNTIYF
TRBJ2-5 | TRBV2 | CASSDWLAGQTQYF
TRBJ1-5 | TRBV21-1 | CASTTDRGPNQPQHF
TRBJ1-3 | TRBV28 | CASRPPVDSTIYF
TRBJ2-7 | TRBV11-2 | CASSIDGYGQYF
TRBJ2-1 | TRBV18 | CASSPFSGRAHEQFF
TRBJ2-3 | TRBV6-1 | CASSEGSYGPDTQYF
TRBJ2-5 | TRBV5-6 | CASSWDRLETQYF
TRBJ2-1 | TRBV27 | CASKQGDNEQFF
TRBJ2-1 | TRBV27 | CASSLGDGRGVYNEQFF
TRBJ1-4 | TRBV18 | CASSQRANEKLFF
TRBJ1-2 | TRBV27 | CASSIDAGTANYGYTF
TRBJ2-6 | TRBV28 | CASSKLDQGANVLTF
TRBJ2-5 | TRBV19 | CASGQGFGETQYF
TRBJ1-5 | TRBV15 | CATSRDREGPRGPQHF
TRBJ2-3 | TRBV5-1 | CASSVMTSGRADTQYF
TRBJ1-2 | TRBV29-1 | CSVENLGGYTF
TRBJ1-5 | TRBV19 | CASASTGNQPQHF
TRBJ1-2 | TRBV28 | CASNIQGIVYGYTF
TRBJ1-4 | TRBV10-2 | CASRGQTTNEKLFF
TRBJ1-2 | TRBV11-2 | CASSLVGANYGYTF
TRBJ2-4 | TRBV7-2 | CASSFQGGDKNIQYF
TRBJ1-4 | TRBV5-4 | CASSPWTGEKLFF
TRBJ2-7 | TRBV25-1 | CASSESPSGSPTSYEQYF
TRBJ2-7 | TRBV28 | CASRRGTGLGYEQYF
TRBJ2-1 | TRBV7-9 | CASSAYMGGEQFF
TRBJ1-5 | TRBV28 | CASNGGAGQPQHF
TRBJ1-2 | TRBV28 | CASSPQGGIYGYTF
TRBJ2-3 | TRBV6-5 | CASSRGQGSTDTQYF
TRBJ2-7 | TRBV28 | CASSLPTSGRADEQYF
TRBJ1-1 | TRBV5-1 | CASSRRQDPNTEAFF
TRBJ2-7 | TRBV18 | CASSFGYDSHSYEQYF
TRBJ2-4 | TRBV21-1 | CASSARDRGDIQYF
TRBJ2-3 | TRBV10-3 | CAILREHTDTQYF
TRBJ2-5 | TRBV19 | CASGGLAGVQETQYF
TRBJ2-7 | TRBV7-9 | CASSPGPYEQYF
TRBJ2-5 | TRBV7-9 | CASSLAPSEETQYF
TRBJ1-2 | TRBV6-4 | CASSDRPGDGYGYTF
TRBJ1-1 | TRBV7-9 | CASSRQLPGSGQGNGEAFF
TRBJ2-5 | TRBV10-3 | CAISEPFRGGETQYF
TRBJ2-7 | TRBV18 | CASSPPTSGSHEQYF
TRBJ2-7 | TRBV10-3 | CAISGAGGLYEQYF
TRBJ1-2 | TRBV28 | CASRARGGNYGYTF
TRBJ2-5 | TRBV14 | CASSQDRAGWETQYF